These T cell receptor beta chains were read from a single sample in a study of cytomegalovirus exposure and HLA in healthy donors. Clones were sequenced by immunoSEQ multiplex PCR, and TCRdb holds only the in-frame ones, with some missing. The sample lists under 150,000 clones, approximately 70% occurring once. The sequencing sample was made of PBMCs. These TCRs come from a woman in her fifties or sixties in good health and CMV-seropositive. Both conserved end residues are part of each CDR3. The D gene is left open where the match is weak. Clone size is stated in some rows and not others, as once, few, many or a class when expanded.

few	TRBV5-1	13	TRBJ2-7	TRBD1	TGCGCCAGCAGTCCCGACAGGGCAACGGGGCAGTACTTC	CASSPDRATGQYF
few	TRBV7-3	15	TRBJ2-2	TRBD1	TGTGCCAGCAGCTTACAGGGACAGGGAGTCGGGGAGCTGTTTTTT	CASSLQGQGVGELFF
once	TRBV5-4	12	TRBJ2-3	-	TGTGCCAGCAGCCTCGGGTCAGATACGCAGTATTTT	CASSLGSDTQYF
-	TRBV11-2	13	TRBJ1-4	-	TGTGCCAGCAGCTCTCGGAGGAATGAAAAACTGTTTTTT	CASSSRRNEKLFF
-	TRBV6-5	15	TRBJ1-1	-	TGTGCCAGCAGTTACTTAACCCGGGGAGGTACTGAAGCTTTCTTT	CASSYLTRGGTEAFF
-	TRBV5-1	14	TRBJ2-1	-	TGCGCCAGCAGCTTGGATACTAGCTACAATGAGCAGTTCTTC	CASSLDTSYNEQFF
-	TRBV4-1	15	TRBJ2-7	-	TGCGCCAGCAGCCAAGTTGGCCAGGGATCCTACGAGCAGTACTTC	CASSQVGQGSYEQYF
-	TRBV19	12	TRBJ2-7	TRBD1	TGTGCCAGTTTGGACAGGTTGGGAGAGCAGTACTTC	CASLDRLGEQYF
-	TRBV6-6	14	TRBJ1-4	TRBD1	TGTGCCAGCAGTTCTAGGACAGGGAATGAAAAACTGTTTTTT	CASSSRTGNEKLFF
-	TRBV9	13	TRBJ2-5	-	TGTGCCAGCAGCGGCGTGTCCCAAGAGACCCAGTACTTC	CASSGVSQETQYF
once	TRBV5-1	11	TRBJ1-1	-	TGCGCCAGCATGTACGGGACTGAAGCTTTCTTT	CASMYGTEAFF
once	TRBV7-2	13	TRBJ1-1	TRBD1	TGTGCCACCGGACAGGGGGCGCGGACTGAAGCTTTCTTT	CATGQGARTEAFF
-	TRBV19	16	TRBJ1-5	-	TGTGCCAGTAGTCCATGGGACCTGGGAGGAGGTCAGCCCCAGCATTTT	CASSPWDLGGGQPQHF
-	TRBV5-4	14	TRBJ1-4	TRBD1	TGTGCCAGCAGCTTGACAGGGGCTGGGGAAAAACTGTTTTTT	CASSLTGAGEKLFF
-	TRBV9	15	TRBJ2-1	-	TGTGCCAGCAGCGTAGGGCGGGTAACCTACAATGAGCAGTTCTTC	CASSVGRVTYNEQFF
-	TRBV28	15	TRBJ1-2	-	TGTGCCAGCAGTTTAGTGTCCGGGGGGGACTATGGCTACACCTTC	CASSLVSGGDYGYTF
-	TRBV5-6	15	TRBJ2-7	TRBD2	TGTGCCAGCACCAATAGCGGGGGGGCATCCTACGAGCAGTACTTC	CASTNSGGASYEQYF
-	TRBV29-1	17	TRBJ2-3	TRBD2	TGCAGCGTTGAAGGCGAGGGACTAGTGTCGGACACAGATACGCAGTATTTT	CSVEGEGLVSDTDTQYF
-	TRBV29-1	13	TRBJ2-7	TRBD1	TGCAGCGTTGAGGTACAGGGGGCGAATGAGCAGTACTTC	CSVEVQGANEQYF
once	TRBV5-4	16	TRBJ1-2	TRBD1	TGTGCCAGCAGCTTCGGACAGGGGGCTCTTAACTATGGCTACACCTTC	CASSFGQGALNYGYTF
-	TRBV5-1	15	TRBJ2-1	-	TGCGCCAGCAGCTTGGTTAGGGAGAGCTACAATGAGCAGTTCTTC	CASSLVRESYNEQFF
-	TRBV10-3	13	TRBJ2-7	-	TGTGCCATCAGTGAGTCGGCCCCCTACGAGCAGTACTTC	CAISESAPYEQYF
-	TRBV2	16	TRBJ2-1	-	TGTGCCAGCAGTGATCCCCAGGGTGATCCCTACAATGAGCAGTTCTTC	CASSDPQGDPYNEQFF
-	TRBV28	12	TRBJ2-7	-	TGTGCCAGCAGTTTAAATATCTACGAGCAGTACTTC	CASSLNIYEQYF
few	TRBV5-1	16	TRBJ1-6	TRBD1	TGCGCCAGCAGCTTGGTGGGACAGGGGCCCAATTCACCCCTCCACTTT	CASSLVGQGPNSPLHF
-	TRBV9	17	TRBJ1-2	-	TGTGCCAGCAGCGCTAGACCCGACCCGGGACAAGCCTATGGCTACACCTTC	CASSARPDPGQAYGYTF
few	TRBV11-3	17	TRBJ1-5	-	TGTGCCAGCAGCTTAGGGTGGGCGGGGCCCAACAATCAGCCCCAGCATTTT	CASSLGWAGPNNQPQHF
-	TRBV9	16	TRBJ1-2	TRBD1	TGTGCCAGCAGCGTAGGGGGGACAGGGTATCTCTATGGCTACACCTTC	CASSVGGTGYLYGYTF
-	TRBV19	13	TRBJ1-1	-	TGTGCCAGTAGTCCCCGGGTGAACACTGAAGCTTTCTTT	CASSPRVNTEAFF
-	TRBV10-2	13	TRBJ2-6	-	TGCGCCAGCATGGCGGCGGGGGCCAACGTCCTGACTTTC	CASMAAGANVLTF
-	TRBV6-4	15	TRBJ1-1	-	TGTGCCAGCAGTGACTCCGCAGATACGAACACTGAAGCTTTCTTT	CASSDSADTNTEAFF
-	TRBV6-5	15	TRBJ1-4	TRBD1	TGTGCCAGCAGTGTCCAGGACAGGTTTAATGAAAAACTGTTTTTT	CASSVQDRFNEKLFF
once	TRBV5-1	14	TRBJ2-3	TRBD2	TGCGCCAGCAGCCCGGGACTAGCCACAGATACGCAGTATTTT	CASSPGLATDTQYF